One sample yielded the 25 T cell receptor beta chains listed below, sequenced in a study of shared clonotypes between healthy human individuals. This table comes from immunoSEQ multiplex PCR, and its TCRdb copy is limited to in-frame clones, with some not included. The data show around 990,000 clones, approximately 80% seen once. Input material: memory CD4+ T cells from PBMCs. This sample's subset: CD45RA-negative fraction. Receptors originate from a man younger than 30 in good health. Some clones in this sample may be carry-over from other donors' samples.

The chain uses TRBV19 and TRBJ1-1; no reliable D call. The CDR3 runs 14 residues. Trimming shortened V by 2 bases and J by 4 bases, and 11 bases separated the two germline ends. Germline CDR1 LNHDA, CDR2 SQIVND (reference sequence). CDR3 nucleotide sequence: TGTGCCAGTAGTATACGGGGTGAGGGCACTGAAGCTTTCTTT. It yields the protein CASSIRGEGTEAFF.

J is TRBJ2-7 and V is TRBV7-9; tentatively, D is TRBD1 or TRBD2 (5 bases each). Germline V gene sequence: CDR1 SEHNR, CDR2 FQNEAQ (reference sequence). V lost 0 bases and J lost 7, with 10 bases in between. This CDR3 spans 13 amino acids. CDR3 region: CASSLAGTGEQYF. The DNA of the CDR3 is TGTGCCAGCAGCTTAGCAGGGACCGGGGAGCAGTACTTC.

This chain connects TRBV5-1 to TRBJ2-2; 9 nucleotides agree with TRBD1. Trimming removed 0 bases from V and 2 bases from J; junction bases left unmatched: 2. This CDR3 region has 16 residues. Germline V CDR1 and CDR2: SGHRS, YFSETQ. Here the CDR3 DNA reads TGCGCCAGCAGCTTGGCGACAGGGGGTAACACCGGGGAGCTGTTTTTT. It codes for CASSLATGGNTGELFF.

This rearrangement joins TRBV5-1 to TRBJ1-2; D not certain. Trimming shortened V by 4 bases and J by 4 bases, and 8 bases separated the two germline ends. The CDR3 sequence is 12 residues long. Germline lookup yields CDR1 SGHRS and CDR2 YFSETQ. The CDR3 here is CASSDTAYGYTF. The CDR3 region has the DNA TGCGCCAGCAGCGATACAGCCTATGGCTACACCTTC. The full variable domain, its missing parts supplied by reference TRBV5-1 and TRBJ1-2, is KAGVTQTPRYLIKTRGQQVTLSCSPISGHRSVSWYQQTPGQGLQFLFEYFSETQRNKGNFPGRFSGRQFSNSRSEMNVSTLELGDSALYLCASSDTAYGYTFGSGTRLTVV.

The chain joins TRBV7-6 to TRBJ2-1; no clear D. Trimming took off 2 bases at V and 8 bases at J, with 10 bases between the two ends. The CDR3 spans 13 residues. Germline values: CDR1 SGHVS, CDR2 FNYEAQ. The CDR3 loop is CASSLLWVDEQFF. The CDR3 DNA reads as TGTGCCAGCAGCTTACTGTGGGTGGATGAGCAGTTCTTC. Complete variable domain (other parts from reference TRBV7-6 and TRBJ2-1): GAGVSQSPRYKVTKRGQDVALRCDPISGHVSLYWYRQALGQGPEFLTYFNYEAQQDKSGLPNDRFSAERPEGSISTLTIQRTEQRDSAMYRCASSLLWVDEQFFGPGTRLTVL.

J is TRBJ1-1 and V is TRBV6-4, with 7 bases that match TRBD1. With V trimmed by 4 bases and J by 4 bases, 3 bases remained unmatched. This CDR3 has 13 residues. Germline CDR1 reads MRHNA; CDR2 reads SNTAGT. CDR3 amino acids: CASSAQGGTEAFF. The CDR3 DNA is TGTGCCAGCAGTGCGCAGGGGGGCACTGAAGCTTTCTTT.

This clone was observed a single time. The chain combines TRBV18 with TRBJ2-2, with D possibly being TRBD1 (6 bases). This CDR3 is built from 14 residues. V lost 1 base and J 5 bases, leaving 8 bases between the germline ends. CDR1 KGHSH and CDR2 LQKENI come from the germline V gene. CDR3 in amino acids: CASSPLQGTGELFF. The CDR3 DNA sequence: TGTGCCAGCTCACCACTGCAGGGGACCGGGGAGCTGTTTTTT.

V is TRBV28 and J is TRBJ1-5; D is undetermined. Trimming shortened V by 11 bases and J by 0 bases, and 14 bases separated the two germline ends. The CDR3 has 14 residues. Germline V CDR1 and CDR2: MDHEN, SYDVKM. As DNA, the CDR3 is TGTGCCGGAGGGCGGACGGATAGCAATCAGCCCCAGCATTTT. Translation: CAGGRTDSNQPQHF.

The chain recombines TRBV4-2 with TRBJ2-1; the D call may be TRBD1 or TRBD2 (5 bases each). The CDR3 runs to 14 residues. CDR1 LGHNA and CDR2 YNFKEQ come from the germline V gene. V lost 4 bases and J 10 bases, leaving 17 bases between the germline ends. CDR3 amino acids: CASSPRGKRGEQFF. The DNA of the CDR3 is TGTGCCAGCAGCCCACGAGGGAAGAGGGGCGAGCAGTTCTTC.

The chain recombines TRBV6-1 with TRBJ1-4, with a tentative D call TRBD1 (6 bases). In germline, CDR1 is MNHNS, CDR2 SASEGT. The CDR3 totals 14 residues. Trimming left V 5 bases short and J 2 bases short, with 9 bases between. In DNA, the CDR3 is TGTGCCAGCAGTACAGGGTCGACTAATGAAAAACTGTTTTTT. Translating gives CASSTGSTNEKLFF.

The chain uses TRBV30 and TRBJ2-7; D is unclear. Trimming took off 7 bases at V and 3 bases at J, with 13 bases between the two ends. Germline loops: CDR1 GTSNPN, CDR2 SVGIG (reference sequence). There are 12 residues in the CDR3. DNA for the CDR3: TGTGCCTACGGTACTGGGGACTACGAGCAGTACTTC. Residues: CAYGTGDYEQYF.

This chain uses TRBV30 with TRBJ1-2; no clear D. The V end was cut by 3 bases, the J end by 4 bases, with 18 bases between. The CDR3 is 15 amino acids. Germline CDR1 reads GTSNPN; CDR2 reads SVGIG (reference sequence). The CDR3: CAWRAPLGVLYGYTF. CDR3 nucleotide sequence: TGTGCCTGGAGAGCCCCTTTGGGTGTCCTCTATGGCTACACCTTC.

A word on this clone: This clone may be a read error of a much larger clone one base away. V and J are TRBV4-1 and TRBJ2-5; TRBD1 aligns across 9 bases. Germline CDR1 and CDR2: MGHRA and YSYEKL. This CDR3 comprises 15 residues. Unmatched junction bases numbered 13, after V lost 3 bases and J lost 11 bases. This CDR3 is CASSHPGTGLYGQYF. The DNA of the CDR3 is TGCGCCAGCAGCCACCCCGGGACAGGGCTCTACGGGCAGTACTTC.

This clone was detected once. The gene calls are TRBV7-2 and TRBJ1-6; D may be TRBD1 (5 bases). CDR3 length: 14 amino acids. The germline V gene has CDR1 SGHTA and CDR2 FQGNSA. V lost 5 bases and J 10 bases, leaving 15 bases between the germline ends. The CDR3 region is CASSGAQGGSPLHF. Written as DNA, the CDR3 is TGTGCCAGCAGCGGGGCCCAGGGAGGGTCACCCCTCCACTTT.

The chain has TRBV29-1 and TRBJ1-4; no firm D call. Germline V lookup: CDR1 SQVTM, CDR2 ANQGSEA. The CDR3 consists of 13 residues. The V gene lost 4 bases and the J gene lost 0 bases, with 6 bases spanning the gap. CDR3 sequence reads: CSVGVATNEKLFF. CDR3 coding DNA: TGCAGCGTTGGGGTTGCAACTAATGAAAAACTGTTTTTT. Variable domain in full (rest from reference TRBV29-1 and TRBJ1-4): SAVISQKPSRDICQRGTSLTIQCQVDSQVTMMFWYRQQPGQSLTLIATANQGSEATYESGFVIDKFPISRPNLTFSTLTVSNMSPEDSSIYLCSVGVATNEKLFFGSGTQLSVL.

V gene TRBV7-8 combines with J gene TRBJ2-7, with 8 bases matching TRBD1. J was trimmed by 7 bases and V by 4 bases; bases with no gene match: 0. From germline, CDR1 is SGHVS and CDR2 FQNEAQ. The CDR3 extends over 11 amino acids. The CDR3 spells CASSYRGEQYF. The CDR3 DNA reads as TGTGCCAGCAGCTACAGGGGGGAGCAGTACTTC.

This chain uses TRBV5-1 with TRBJ2-5; 7 positions match TRBD2. Germline-derived CDR1 and CDR2 are SGHRS and YFSETQ. Trimming removed 3 bases from V and 1 base from J; junction bases left unmatched: 6. The CDR3 loop spans 15 amino acids. In DNA form, the CDR3 reads TGCGCCAGCAGCTCCAATAGCGGGCCCCAAGAGACCCAGTACTTC. Protein product: CASSSNSGPQETQYF.

This rearrangement joins TRBV28 to TRBJ1-5, with 7 bases identical to TRBD1. Trimming removed 3 bases from V and 1 base from J; junction bases left unmatched: 15. The CDR3 runs to 19 residues. From germline, CDR1 is MDHEN and CDR2 SYDVKM. The CDR3, as DNA: TGTGCCAGCAGTTTGCCCCTCTCGCCTGACAGGGCCAGCAATCAGCCCCAGCATTTT. Its translation: CASSLPLSPDRASNQPQHF. The full variable domain, in which reference TRBV28 and TRBJ1-5 provide the parts outside the CDR3, is DVKVTQSSRYLVKRTGEKVFLECVQDMDHENMFWYRQDPGLGLRLIYFSYDVKMKEKGDIPEGYSVSREKKERFSLILESASTNQTSMYLCASSLPLSPDRASNQPQHFGDGTRLSIL.

As regards this clone: A far larger clone is only one base removed, so a read error is likely. The V and J genes are TRBV30 and TRBJ2-2; D gene ambiguous. The CDR3 sequence is 12 residues long. From germline, CDR1 is GTSNPN and CDR2 SVGIG (reference sequence). The CDR3 sequence: CACSVPVTELFF. In nucleotides, the CDR3 is TGTGCCTGTAGTGTACCGGTAACGGAGCTGTTTTTT.

The V call is TRBV28, the J call TRBJ2-7, with D possibly TRBD1 on 6 matching bases. V gave up 5 bases and J gave up 3 bases, with 17 bases separating them. This CDR3 comprises 15 residues. Germline V gene sequence: CDR1 MDHEN, CDR2 SYDVKM. CDR3 nucleotide sequence: TGTGCCAGCAGTGCTGATCGGGGACATATCTACGAGCAGTACTTC. Its translation: CASSADRGHIYEQYF.

The genes are TRBV19 and TRBJ1-4; 11 positions match TRBD1. The CDR3 length is 15 residues. CDR1 is LNHDA, CDR2 SQIVND, per germline (reference sequence). V trimming: 5 bases; J trimming: 10 bases; junction bases outside the gene matches: 9. CDR3 in amino acids: CASSRTGQGAGKLFF. CDR3 nucleotides: TGTGCCAGTAGTCGGACTGGACAGGGGGCAGGAAAACTGTTTTTT.

The rearrangement joins TRBV6-1 to TRBJ1-2; D gene unclear. CDR1 and CDR2 from the germline V gene are MNHNS and SASEGT. CDR3 length: 14 amino acids. Trimming cost V 2 bases and J 6 bases, with 13 bases left between them. The CDR3 DNA sequence: TGTGCCAGCAGTGAACGGGGAGGTTTTGATGGCTACACCTTC. It yields the protein CASSERGGFDGYTF.

This chain links TRBV5-4 with TRBJ2-7; 9 nucleotides line up with TRBD1. V lost 4 bases to trimming and J lost 7 bases; unmatched junction nucleotides: 6. The CDR3 consists of 13 residues. CDR1 is SGHNT and CDR2 is YYREEE in the germline V gene (reference sequence). CDR3 in amino acids: CASSAQGAQEQYF. CDR3 nucleotides: TGTGCCAGCAGCGCACAGGGGGCGCAGGAGCAGTACTTC.

The chain links TRBV28 to TRBJ2-6; maybe TRBD2 (5 bases). V gave up 4 bases and J gave up 4 bases, with 14 bases separating them. Germline V gene lookup returns CDR1 MDHEN and CDR2 SYDVKM. The CDR3 extends over 16 amino acids. This CDR3 reads CASSSPSPGGANVLTF. In DNA form, the CDR3 reads TGTGCCAGCAGTTCCCCAAGCCCGGGGGGGGCCAACGTCCTGACTTTC.

The V and J genes are TRBV28 and TRBJ1-5; D is undetermined. Germline values: CDR1 MDHEN, CDR2 SYDVKM. The ends were cut back, 6 bases at V and 3 bases at J, with 12 bases in the middle. The CDR3 runs to 14 residues. DNA of the CDR3: TGTGCCAGCAGCCGACGGGGTATCAATCAGCCCCAGCATTTT. Residues: CASSRRGINQPQHF.